The sequence of this TCR beta chain was determined in a study of cytomegalovirus exposure and HLA in healthy donors. General study findings and limits: Follow-up analysis later connected one missense variant in DCLRE1C with trimming of TCR beta V- and J-genes. The listing of some 170 TCR beta chains classed them as cytomegalovirus-associated. For most TCR sequences rarity was the rule, although some public TCRs occurred in many donors.

13 Jbeta primers and 60 Vbeta primers were used for the PCR. Repertoires were generated with immunoSEQ multiplex PCR, while TCRdb's copy carries only in-frame clones and drops some. The table records 180,000 or so clones, 65% to 85% of them present only once. Trimming took off 1 base at V and 7 bases at J, with 16 bases between the two ends. CDR1 is ENHRY and CDR2 is SYGVKD in the germline V gene. The CDR3 spans 15 residues. About this clone itself: What it binds is not known.

The material sequenced was PBMCs. The chain has TRBV10-3 and TRBJ1-1; D ambiguous. The TCR sequence derives from a female donor in good health and CMV-seronegative. CDR3 nucleotides: TGTGCCATCAGTGAGTTGCCCGGGGAAAAGGGTGAAGCTTTCTTT. It yields the protein CAISELPGEKGEAFF.